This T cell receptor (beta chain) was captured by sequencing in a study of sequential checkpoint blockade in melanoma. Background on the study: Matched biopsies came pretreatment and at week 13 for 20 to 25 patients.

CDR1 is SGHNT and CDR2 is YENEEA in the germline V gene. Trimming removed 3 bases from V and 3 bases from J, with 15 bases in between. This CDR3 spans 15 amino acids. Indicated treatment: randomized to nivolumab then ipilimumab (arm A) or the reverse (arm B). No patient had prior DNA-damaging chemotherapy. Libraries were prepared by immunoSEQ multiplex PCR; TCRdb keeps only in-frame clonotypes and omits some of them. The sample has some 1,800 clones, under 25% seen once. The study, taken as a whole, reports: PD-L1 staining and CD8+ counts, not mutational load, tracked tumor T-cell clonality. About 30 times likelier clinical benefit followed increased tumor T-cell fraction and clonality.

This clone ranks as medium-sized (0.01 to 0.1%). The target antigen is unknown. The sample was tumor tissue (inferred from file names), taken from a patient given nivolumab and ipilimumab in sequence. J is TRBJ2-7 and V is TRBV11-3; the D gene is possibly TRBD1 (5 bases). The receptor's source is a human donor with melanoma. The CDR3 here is CASSLALAGNYEQYF. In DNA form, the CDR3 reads TGTGCCAGCAGCTTGGCCCTGGCAGGGAACTACGAGCAGTACTTC.